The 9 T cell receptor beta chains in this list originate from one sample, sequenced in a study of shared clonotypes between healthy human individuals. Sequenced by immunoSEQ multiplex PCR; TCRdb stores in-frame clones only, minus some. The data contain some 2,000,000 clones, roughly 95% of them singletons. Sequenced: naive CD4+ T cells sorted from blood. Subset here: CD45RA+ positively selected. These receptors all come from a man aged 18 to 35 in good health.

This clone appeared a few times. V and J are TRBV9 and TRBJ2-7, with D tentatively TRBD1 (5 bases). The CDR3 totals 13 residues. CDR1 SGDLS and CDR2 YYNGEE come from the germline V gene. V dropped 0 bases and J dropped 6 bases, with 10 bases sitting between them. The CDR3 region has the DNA TGTGCCAGCAGCGTAGCCGCTGACAGCGAGCAGTACTTC. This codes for CASSVAADSEQYF.

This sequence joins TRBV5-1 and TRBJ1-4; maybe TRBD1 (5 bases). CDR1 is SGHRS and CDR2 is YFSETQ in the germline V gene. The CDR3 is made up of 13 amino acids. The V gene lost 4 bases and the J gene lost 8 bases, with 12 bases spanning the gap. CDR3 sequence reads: CASSRGHQEKLFF. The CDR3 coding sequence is TGCGCCAGCAGCAGAGGACATCAAGAAAAACTGTTTTTT.

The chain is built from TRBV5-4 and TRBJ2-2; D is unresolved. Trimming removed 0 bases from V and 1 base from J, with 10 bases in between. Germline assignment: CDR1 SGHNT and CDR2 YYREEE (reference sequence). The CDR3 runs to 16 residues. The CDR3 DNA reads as TGTGCCAGCAGCTTGGGAGTCAGCCGGAACACCGGGGAGCTGTTTTTT. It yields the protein CASSLGVSRNTGELFF. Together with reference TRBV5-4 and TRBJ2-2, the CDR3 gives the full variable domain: ETGVTQSPTHLIKTRGQQVTLRCSSQSGHNTVSWYQQALGQGPQFIFQYYREEENGRGNFPPRFSGLQFPNYSSELNVNALELDDSALYLCASSLGVSRNTGELFFGEGSRLTVL.

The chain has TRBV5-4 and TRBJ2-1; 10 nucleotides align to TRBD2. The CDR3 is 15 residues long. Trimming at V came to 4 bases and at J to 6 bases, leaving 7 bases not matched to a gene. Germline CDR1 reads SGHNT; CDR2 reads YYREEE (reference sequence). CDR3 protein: CASSLSGRAPNEQFF. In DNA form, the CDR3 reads TGTGCCAGCAGCCTAAGCGGGAGGGCCCCCAATGAGCAGTTCTTC.

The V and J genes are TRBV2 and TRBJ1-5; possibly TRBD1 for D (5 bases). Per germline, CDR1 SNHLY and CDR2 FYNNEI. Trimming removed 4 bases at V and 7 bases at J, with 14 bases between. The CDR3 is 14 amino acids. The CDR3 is CASSGQGGRQPQHF. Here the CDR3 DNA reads TGTGCCAGCAGTGGTCAGGGTGGCCGGCAGCCCCAGCATTTT.

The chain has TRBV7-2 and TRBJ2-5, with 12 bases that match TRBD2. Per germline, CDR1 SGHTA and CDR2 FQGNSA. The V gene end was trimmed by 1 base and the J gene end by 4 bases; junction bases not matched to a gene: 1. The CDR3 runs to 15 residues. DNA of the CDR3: TGTGCCAGCAGCTTAGAACTAGCGGGGGGAGAGACCCAGTACTTC. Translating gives CASSLELAGGETQYF.

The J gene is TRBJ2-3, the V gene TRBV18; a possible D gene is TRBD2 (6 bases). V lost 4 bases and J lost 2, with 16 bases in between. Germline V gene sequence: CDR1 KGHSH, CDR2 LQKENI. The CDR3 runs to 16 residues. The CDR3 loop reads CASSQERVTLTDTQYF. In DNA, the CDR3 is TGTGCCAGCTCACAGGAGCGGGTTACCCTCACAGATACGCAGTATTTT.

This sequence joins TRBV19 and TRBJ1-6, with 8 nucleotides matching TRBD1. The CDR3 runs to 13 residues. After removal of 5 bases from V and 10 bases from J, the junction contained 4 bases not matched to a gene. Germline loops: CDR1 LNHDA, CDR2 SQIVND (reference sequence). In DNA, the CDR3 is TGTGCCAGTAGTGGAGACAGGGGATCACCCCTCCACTTT. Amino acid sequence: CASSGDRGSPLHF.

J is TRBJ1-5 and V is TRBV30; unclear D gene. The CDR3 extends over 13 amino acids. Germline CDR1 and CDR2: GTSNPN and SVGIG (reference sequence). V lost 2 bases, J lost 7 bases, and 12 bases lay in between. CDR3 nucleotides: TGTGCCTGGAGTACTCTATTTGGCCAGCCCCAGCATTTT. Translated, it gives CAWSTLFGQPQHF.